The clone carrying this T cell receptor (beta chain) was detected ten times or more. Its antigen is unknown. The data derive from a study of Graves' ophthalmopathy and Graves' hyperthyroidism. Notes on the study in general: Most thyroid clonotypes with frequency above 0.001 were detected in blood too.

Diagnosis was based on clinical symptoms, serum thyroxine, TRAb, thyroid ultrasound and orbital computed tomography. The authors used Ficoll-Paque density gradient centrifugation to separate PBMCs. The input was around 10 ml of fresh peripheral blood. The CDR3 runs to 14 residues. Germline values: CDR1 SGHDT, CDR2 YYEEEE. Trimming took off 4 bases at V and 0 bases at J, with 10 bases between the two ends. Investigators amplified TCR beta CDR3 regions from RNA transcripts. HTBI-primed RT-PCR formed the first round, and a multiplex PCR formed the second. MiXCR, run by TCRdb on the multiplex PCR reads, gives a single entry per CDR3 protein. The sample yields over 650,000 distinct CDR3 sequences, over 40% seen once.

The source is an adult man with Graves' ophthalmopathy. The chain has TRBV5-6 and TRBJ1-1, with D perhaps TRBD1 (5 bases). Material for sequencing was peripheral blood. This CDR3 is CASSGNRMNTEAFF. The CDR3 DNA is TGTGCCAGCAGCGGTAACAGGATGAACACTGAAGCTTTCTTT.